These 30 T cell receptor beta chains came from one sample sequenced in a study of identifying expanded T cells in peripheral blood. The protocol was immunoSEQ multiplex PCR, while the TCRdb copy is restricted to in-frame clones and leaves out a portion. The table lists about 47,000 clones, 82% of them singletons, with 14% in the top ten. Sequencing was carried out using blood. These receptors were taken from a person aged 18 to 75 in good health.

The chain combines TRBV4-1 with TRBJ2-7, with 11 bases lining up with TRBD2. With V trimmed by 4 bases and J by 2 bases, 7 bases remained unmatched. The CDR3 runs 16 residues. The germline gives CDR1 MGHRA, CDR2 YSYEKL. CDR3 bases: TGCGCCAGCAGCCCAACTTTTAGCGGGAGGGCCTACGAGCAGTACTTC. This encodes CASSPTFSGRAYEQYF.

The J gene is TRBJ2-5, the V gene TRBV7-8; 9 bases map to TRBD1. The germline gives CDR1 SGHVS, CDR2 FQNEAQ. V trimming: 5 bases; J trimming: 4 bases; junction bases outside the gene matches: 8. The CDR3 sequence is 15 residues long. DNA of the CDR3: TGTGCCAGCAGCGCGAACAGGGGGCGCACAGAGACCCAGTACTTC. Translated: CASSANRGRTETQYF.

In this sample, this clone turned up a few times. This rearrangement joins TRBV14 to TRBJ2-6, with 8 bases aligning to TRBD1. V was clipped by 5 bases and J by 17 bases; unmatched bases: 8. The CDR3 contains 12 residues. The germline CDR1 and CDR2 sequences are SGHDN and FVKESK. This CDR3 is CASSGYWTGLTF. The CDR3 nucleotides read TGTGCCAGCAGCGGGTATTGGACAGGGTTGACTTTC.

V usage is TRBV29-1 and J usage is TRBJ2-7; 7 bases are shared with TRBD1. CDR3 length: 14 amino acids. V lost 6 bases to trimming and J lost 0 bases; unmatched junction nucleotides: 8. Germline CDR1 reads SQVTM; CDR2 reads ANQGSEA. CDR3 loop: CSVIGTASSYEQYF. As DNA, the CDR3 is TGCAGCGTCATTGGGACAGCAAGCTCCTACGAGCAGTACTTC.

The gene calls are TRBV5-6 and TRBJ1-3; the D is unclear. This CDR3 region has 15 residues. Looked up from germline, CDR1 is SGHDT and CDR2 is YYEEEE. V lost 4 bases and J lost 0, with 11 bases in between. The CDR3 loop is CASSPGPSSGNTIYF. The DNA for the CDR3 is TGTGCCAGCAGCCCCGGACCGAGCTCTGGAAACACCATATATTTT.

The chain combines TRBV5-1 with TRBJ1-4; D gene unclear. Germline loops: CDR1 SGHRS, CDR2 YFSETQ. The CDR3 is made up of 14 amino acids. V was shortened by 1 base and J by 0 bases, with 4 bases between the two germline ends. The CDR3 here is CASSLTSTNEKLFF. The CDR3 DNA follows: TGCGCCAGCAGCTTGACTTCAACTAATGAAAAACTGTTTTTT.

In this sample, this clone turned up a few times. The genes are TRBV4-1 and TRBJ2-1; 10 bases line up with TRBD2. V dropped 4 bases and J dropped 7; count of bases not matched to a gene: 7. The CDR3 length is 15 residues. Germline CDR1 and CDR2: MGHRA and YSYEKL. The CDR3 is CASSPPAGGTNEQFF. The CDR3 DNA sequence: TGCGCCAGCAGCCCTCCAGCGGGAGGGACGAATGAGCAGTTCTTC.

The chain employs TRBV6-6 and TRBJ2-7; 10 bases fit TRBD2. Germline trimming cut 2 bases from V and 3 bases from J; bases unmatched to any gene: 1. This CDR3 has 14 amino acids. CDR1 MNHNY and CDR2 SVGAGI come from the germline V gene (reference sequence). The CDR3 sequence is CASSYRTSGYEQYF. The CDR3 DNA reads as TGTGCCAGCAGTTACCGGACTAGCGGCTACGAGCAGTACTTC.

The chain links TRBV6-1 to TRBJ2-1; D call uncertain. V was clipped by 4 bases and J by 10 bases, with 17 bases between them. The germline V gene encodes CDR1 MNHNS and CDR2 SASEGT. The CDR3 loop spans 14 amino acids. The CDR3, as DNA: TGTGCCAGCAGTGCCGCGGACGGACCCTACGAGCAGTTCTTC. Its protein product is CASSAADGPYEQFF.

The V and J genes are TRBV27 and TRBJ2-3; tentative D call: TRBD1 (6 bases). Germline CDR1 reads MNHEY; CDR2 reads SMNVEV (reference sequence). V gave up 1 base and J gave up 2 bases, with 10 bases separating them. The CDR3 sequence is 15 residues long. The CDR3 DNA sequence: TGTGCCAGCAGTTTATACGGACAGTCCACAGATACGCAGTATTTT. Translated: CASSLYGQSTDTQYF.

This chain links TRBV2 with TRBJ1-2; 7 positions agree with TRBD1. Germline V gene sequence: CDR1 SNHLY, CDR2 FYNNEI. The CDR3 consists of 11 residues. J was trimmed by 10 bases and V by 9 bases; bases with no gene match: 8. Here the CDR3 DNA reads TGTGCCAGACTAGACAGGGCCTACTACACCTTC. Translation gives CARLDRAYYTF.

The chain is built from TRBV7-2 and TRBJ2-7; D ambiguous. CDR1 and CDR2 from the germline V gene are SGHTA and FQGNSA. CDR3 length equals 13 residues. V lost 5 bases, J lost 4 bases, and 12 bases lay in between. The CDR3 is CASSPLRAYEQYF. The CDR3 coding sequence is TGTGCCAGCAGCCCCCTCCGGGCGTACGAGCAGTACTTC.

The CDR3 spells CASSLTSGGLYEQYV. CDR3 nucleotide sequence: TGCGCCAGCAGCTTAACTAGCGGGGGGCTCTACGAGCAGTACGTC. V gene TRBV5-1 combines with J gene TRBJ2-7; 12 bases align to TRBD2. The CDR3 is 15 residues long. Germline loops: CDR1 SGHRS, CDR2 YFSETQ. With 2 bases clipped from V and 3 bases from J, the junction kept 3 bases outside the gene matches.

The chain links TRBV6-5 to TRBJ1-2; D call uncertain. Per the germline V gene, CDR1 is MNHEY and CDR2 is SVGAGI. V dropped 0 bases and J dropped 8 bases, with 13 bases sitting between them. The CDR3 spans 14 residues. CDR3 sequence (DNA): TGTGCCAGCAGTTACTCGACCTCCGGAGGAGGCTACACCTTC. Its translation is CASSYSTSGGGYTF.

In DNA, the CDR3 is TGTGCCAGCAGCGTAGTGGAGGGTGGGAACACTGAAGCTTTCTTT. Its translation: CASSVVEGGNTEAFF. V and J are TRBV9 and TRBJ1-1; D gene uncertain. The CDR3 has 15 amino acids. Germline loops: CDR1 SGDLS, CDR2 YYNGEE. V dropped 0 bases and J dropped 1 base, with 10 bases sitting between them.

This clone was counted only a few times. CDR3 bases: TGCAGTGTTCTTACGGGACTACTCAATGAGCAGTTCTTC. Translation: CSVLTGLLNEQFF. The V call is TRBV29-1, the J call TRBJ2-1; TRBD2 matches 7 bases. The CDR3 contains 13 residues. The germline V gene has CDR1 SQVTM and CDR2 ANQGSEA.

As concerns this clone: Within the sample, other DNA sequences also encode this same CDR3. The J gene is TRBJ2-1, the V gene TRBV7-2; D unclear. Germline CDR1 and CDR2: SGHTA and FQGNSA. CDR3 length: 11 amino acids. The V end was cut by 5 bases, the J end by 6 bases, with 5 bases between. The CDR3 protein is CASSLLNEQFF. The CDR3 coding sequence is TGTGCCAGCAGCCTGCTCAATGAGCAGTTCTTC.

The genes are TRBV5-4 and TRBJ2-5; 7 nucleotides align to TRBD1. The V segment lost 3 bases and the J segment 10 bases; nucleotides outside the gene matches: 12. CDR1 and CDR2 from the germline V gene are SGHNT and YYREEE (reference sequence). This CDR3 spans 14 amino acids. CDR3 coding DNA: TGTGCCAGCAGCTCACAGGGGCCATCGAGGGACCAGTACTTC. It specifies CASSSQGPSRDQYF.

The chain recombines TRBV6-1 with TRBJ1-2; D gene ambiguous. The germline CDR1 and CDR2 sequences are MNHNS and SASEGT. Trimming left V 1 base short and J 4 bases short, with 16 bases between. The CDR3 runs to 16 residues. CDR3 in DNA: TGTGCCAGCAGTGAAGGTATGGGCAGGAACACCTATGGCTACACCTTC. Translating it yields CASSEGMGRNTYGYTF.

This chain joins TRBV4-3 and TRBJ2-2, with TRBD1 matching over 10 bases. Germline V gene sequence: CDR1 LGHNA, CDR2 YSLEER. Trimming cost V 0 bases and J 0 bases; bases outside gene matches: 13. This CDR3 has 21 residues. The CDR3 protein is CASSQEPDRGISGTNTGELFF. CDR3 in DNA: TGCGCCAGCAGCCAAGAACCGGACAGGGGGATTAGCGGAACGAACACCGGGGAGCTGTTTTTT.

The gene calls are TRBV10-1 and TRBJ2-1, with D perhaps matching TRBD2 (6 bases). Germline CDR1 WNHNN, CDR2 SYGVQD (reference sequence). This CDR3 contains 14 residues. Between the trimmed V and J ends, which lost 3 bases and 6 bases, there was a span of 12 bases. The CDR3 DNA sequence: TGCGCCAGCAGTGATTCGGGAGTCTCCAATGAGCAGTTCTTC. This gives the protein CASSDSGVSNEQFF.

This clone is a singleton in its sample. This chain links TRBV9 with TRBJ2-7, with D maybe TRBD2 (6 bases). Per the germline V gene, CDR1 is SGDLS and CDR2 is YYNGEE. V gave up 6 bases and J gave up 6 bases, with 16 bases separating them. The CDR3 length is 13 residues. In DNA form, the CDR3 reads TGTGCCAGCAATTTCGACGGGAGAGGCGAGCAGTACTTC. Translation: CASNFDGRGEQYF.

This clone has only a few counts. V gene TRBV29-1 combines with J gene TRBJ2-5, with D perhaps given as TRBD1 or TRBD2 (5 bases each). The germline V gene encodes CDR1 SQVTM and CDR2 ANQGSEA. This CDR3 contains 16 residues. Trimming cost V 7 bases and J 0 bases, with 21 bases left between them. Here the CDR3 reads CSAGTSGHDNQETQYF. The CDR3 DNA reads TGCAGCGCCGGGACCAGCGGACATGATAACCAAGAGACCCAGTACTTC.

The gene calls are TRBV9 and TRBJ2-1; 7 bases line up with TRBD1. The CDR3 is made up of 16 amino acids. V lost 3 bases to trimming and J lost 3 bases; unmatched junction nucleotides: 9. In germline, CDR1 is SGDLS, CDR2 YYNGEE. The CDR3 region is CASSDYRGDIYNEQFF. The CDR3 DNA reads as TGTGCCAGCAGCGACTACAGGGGAGACATCTACAATGAGCAGTTCTTC.

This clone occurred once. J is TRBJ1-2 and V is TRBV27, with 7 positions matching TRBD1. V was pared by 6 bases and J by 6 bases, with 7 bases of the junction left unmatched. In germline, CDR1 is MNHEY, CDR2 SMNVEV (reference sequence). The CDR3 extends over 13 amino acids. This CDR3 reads CASRTGQVDGYTF. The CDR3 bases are TGTGCCAGCAGGACAGGGCAGGTGGATGGCTACACCTTC.

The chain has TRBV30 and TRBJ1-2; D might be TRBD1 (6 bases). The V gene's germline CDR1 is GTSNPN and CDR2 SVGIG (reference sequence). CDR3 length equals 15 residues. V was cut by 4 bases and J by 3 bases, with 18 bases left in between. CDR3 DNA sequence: TGTGCCTGGAATAGTGGGACAAGGGCACACTATGGCTACACCTTC. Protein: CAWNSGTRAHYGYTF.

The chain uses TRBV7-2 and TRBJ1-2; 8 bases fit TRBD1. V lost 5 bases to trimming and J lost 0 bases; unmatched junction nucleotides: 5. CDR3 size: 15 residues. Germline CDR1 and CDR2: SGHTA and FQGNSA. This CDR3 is CASSRIQGANYGYTF. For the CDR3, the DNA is TGTGCCAGCAGCCGAATACAGGGGGCTAACTATGGCTACACCTTC.

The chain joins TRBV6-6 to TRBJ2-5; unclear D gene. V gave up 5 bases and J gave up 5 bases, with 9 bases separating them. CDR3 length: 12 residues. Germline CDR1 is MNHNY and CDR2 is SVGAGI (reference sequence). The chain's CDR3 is CASSPGGETQYF. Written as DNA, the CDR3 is TGTGCCAGCAGTCCCGGTGGGGAGACCCAGTACTTC.

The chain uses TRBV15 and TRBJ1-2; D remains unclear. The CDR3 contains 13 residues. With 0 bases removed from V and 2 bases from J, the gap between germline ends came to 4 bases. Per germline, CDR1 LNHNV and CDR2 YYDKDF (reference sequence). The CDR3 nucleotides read TGTGCCACCAGCAGAGATCTCAACTATGGCTACACCTTC. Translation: CATSRDLNYGYTF.

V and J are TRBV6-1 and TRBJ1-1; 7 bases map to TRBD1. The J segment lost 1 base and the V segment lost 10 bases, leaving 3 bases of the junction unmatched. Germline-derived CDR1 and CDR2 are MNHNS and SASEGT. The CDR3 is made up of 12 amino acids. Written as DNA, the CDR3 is TGTGCCACCAACAGGGGGAACACTGAAGCTTTCTTT. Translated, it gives CATNRGNTEAFF.